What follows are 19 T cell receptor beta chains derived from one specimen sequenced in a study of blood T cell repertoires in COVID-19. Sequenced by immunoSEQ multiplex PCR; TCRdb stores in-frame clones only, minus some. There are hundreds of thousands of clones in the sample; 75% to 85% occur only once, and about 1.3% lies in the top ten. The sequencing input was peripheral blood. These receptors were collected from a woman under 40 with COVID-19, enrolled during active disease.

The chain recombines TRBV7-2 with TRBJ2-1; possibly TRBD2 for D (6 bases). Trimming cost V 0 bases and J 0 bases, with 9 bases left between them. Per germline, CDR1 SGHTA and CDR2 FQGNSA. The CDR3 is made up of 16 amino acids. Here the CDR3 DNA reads TGTGCCAGCAGCTTAGCTAGCGGATACTCCTACAATGAGCAGTTCTTC. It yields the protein CASSLASGYSYNEQFF.

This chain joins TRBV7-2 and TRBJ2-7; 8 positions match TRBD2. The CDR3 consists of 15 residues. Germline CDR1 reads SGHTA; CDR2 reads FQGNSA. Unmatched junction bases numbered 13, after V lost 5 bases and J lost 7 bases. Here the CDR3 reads CASSRGGKPTGEQYF. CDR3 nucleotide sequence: TGTGCCAGCAGCCGGGGGGGGAAACCAACGGGAGAGCAGTACTTC.

CDR3 region: CASSPRDSISHYGYTF. For the CDR3, the DNA is TGTGCCAGCAGTCCGAGGGACAGTATCTCCCACTATGGCTACACCTTC. The chain recombines TRBV27 with TRBJ1-2, with 7 bases fitting TRBD1. The V gene's germline CDR1 is MNHEY and CDR2 SMNVEV (reference sequence). V trimming: 5 bases; J trimming: 3 bases; junction bases outside the gene matches: 12. The CDR3 runs to 16 residues.

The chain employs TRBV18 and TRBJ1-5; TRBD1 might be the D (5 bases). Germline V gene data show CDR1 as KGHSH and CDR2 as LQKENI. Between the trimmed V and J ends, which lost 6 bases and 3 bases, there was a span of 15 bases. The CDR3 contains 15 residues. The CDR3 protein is CASSLGQGANQPQHF. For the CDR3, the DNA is TGTGCCAGCTCCCTTGGGCAGGGTGCCAATCAGCCCCAGCATTTT. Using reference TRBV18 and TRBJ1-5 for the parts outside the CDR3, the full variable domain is NAGVMQNPRHLVRRRGQEARLRCSPMKGHSHVYWYRQLPEEGLKFMVYLQKENIIDESGMPKERFSAEFPKEGPSILRIQQVVRGDSAAYFCASSLGQGANQPQHFGDGTRLSIL.

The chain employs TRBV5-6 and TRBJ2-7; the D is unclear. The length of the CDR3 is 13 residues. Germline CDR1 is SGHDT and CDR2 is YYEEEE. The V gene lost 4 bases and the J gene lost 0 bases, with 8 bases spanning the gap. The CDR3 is CASSIPSSYEQYF. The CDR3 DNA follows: TGTGCCAGCAGCATCCCGAGCTCCTACGAGCAGTACTTC.

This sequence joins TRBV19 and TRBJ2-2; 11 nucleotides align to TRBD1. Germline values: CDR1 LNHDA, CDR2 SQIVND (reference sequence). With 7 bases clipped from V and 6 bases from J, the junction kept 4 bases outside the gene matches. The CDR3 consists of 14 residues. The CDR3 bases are TGTGCCAGTACAAGGACAGGGGGCCCCGGGGAGCTGTTTTTT. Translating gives CASTRTGGPGELFF.

The CDR3 spells CASSPPGLEGYNSPLHF. The CDR3, as DNA: TGTGCCAGCTCACCACCGGGCTTAGAGGGATATAATTCACCCCTCCACTTT. The chain is built from TRBV18 and TRBJ1-6; no clear D gene. Trimming shortened V by 0 bases and J by 4 bases, and 13 bases separated the two germline ends. Germline CDR1 KGHSH, CDR2 LQKENI. The CDR3 runs to 17 residues. The full variable domain, in which reference TRBV18 and TRBJ1-6 provide the parts outside the CDR3, is NAGVMQNPRHLVRRRGQEARLRCSPMKGHSHVYWYRQLPEEGLKFMVYLQKENIIDESGMPKERFSAEFPKEGPSILRIQQVVRGDSAAYFCASSPPGLEGYNSPLHFGNGTRLTVT.

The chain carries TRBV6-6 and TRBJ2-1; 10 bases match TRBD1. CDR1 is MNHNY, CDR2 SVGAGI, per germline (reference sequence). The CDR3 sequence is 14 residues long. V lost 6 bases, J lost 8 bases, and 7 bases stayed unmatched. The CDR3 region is CASRPGTGVYEQFF. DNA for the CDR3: TGTGCCAGCAGACCCGGGACAGGGGTTTATGAGCAGTTCTTC.

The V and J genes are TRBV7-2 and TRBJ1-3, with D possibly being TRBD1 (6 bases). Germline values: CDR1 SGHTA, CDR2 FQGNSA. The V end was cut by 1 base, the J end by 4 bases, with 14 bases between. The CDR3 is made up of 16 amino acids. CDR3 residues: CASSLGTGLDGNTIYF. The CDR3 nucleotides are TGTGCCAGCAGCTTAGGCACAGGGTTAGACGGAAACACCATATATTTT.

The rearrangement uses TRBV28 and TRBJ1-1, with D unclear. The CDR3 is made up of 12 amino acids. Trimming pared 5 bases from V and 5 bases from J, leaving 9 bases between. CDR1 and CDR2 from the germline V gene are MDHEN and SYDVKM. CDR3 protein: CASSDHGTEAFF. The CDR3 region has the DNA TGTGCCAGCAGTGACCACGGGACTGAAGCTTTCTTT.

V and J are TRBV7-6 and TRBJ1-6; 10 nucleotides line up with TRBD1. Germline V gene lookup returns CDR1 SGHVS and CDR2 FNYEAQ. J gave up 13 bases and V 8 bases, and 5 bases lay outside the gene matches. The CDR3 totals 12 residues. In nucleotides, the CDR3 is TGTGCCAGCGGACAGGGGGTCGAGCCCCTCCACTTT. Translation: CASGQGVEPLHF.

The CDR3, as DNA: TGTGCCAGCTCAAACGGCCAGGGCTATGGCTACACCTTC. It translates to CASSNGQGYGYTF. V gene TRBV18 combines with J gene TRBJ1-2; a possible D gene is TRBD1 (5 bases). Trimming removed 5 bases at V and 4 bases at J, with 11 bases between. CDR3 length: 13 residues. CDR1 and CDR2 from the germline V gene are KGHSH and LQKENI.

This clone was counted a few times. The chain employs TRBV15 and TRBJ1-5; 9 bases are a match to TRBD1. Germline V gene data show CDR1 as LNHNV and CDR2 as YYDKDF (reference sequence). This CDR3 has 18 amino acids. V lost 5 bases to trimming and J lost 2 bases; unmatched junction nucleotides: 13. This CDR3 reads CATSLRDRVSVGNQPQHF. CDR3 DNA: TGTGCCACCAGCCTACGGGACAGGGTTTCAGTGGGCAATCAGCCCCAGCATTTT.

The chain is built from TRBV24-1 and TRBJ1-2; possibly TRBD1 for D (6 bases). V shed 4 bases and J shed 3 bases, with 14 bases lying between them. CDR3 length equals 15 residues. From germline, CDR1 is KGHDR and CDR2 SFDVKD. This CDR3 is CATSDPRQEYYGYTF. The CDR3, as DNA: TGTGCCACCAGTGACCCGCGACAGGAATACTATGGCTACACCTTC.

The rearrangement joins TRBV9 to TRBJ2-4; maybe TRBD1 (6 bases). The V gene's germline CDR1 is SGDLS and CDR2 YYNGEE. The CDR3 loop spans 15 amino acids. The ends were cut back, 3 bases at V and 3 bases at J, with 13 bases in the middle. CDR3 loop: CASSAPTGDKNIQYF. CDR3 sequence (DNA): TGTGCCAGCAGCGCTCCGACAGGCGACAAAAACATTCAGTACTTC.

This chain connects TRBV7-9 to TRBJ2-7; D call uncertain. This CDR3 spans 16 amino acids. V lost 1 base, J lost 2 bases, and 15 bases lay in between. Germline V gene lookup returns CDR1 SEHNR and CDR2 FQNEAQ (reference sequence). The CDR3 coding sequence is TGTGCCAGCAGCTTAGGCCAAGGCGGAGTACCCTACGAGCAGTACTTC. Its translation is CASSLGQGGVPYEQYF.

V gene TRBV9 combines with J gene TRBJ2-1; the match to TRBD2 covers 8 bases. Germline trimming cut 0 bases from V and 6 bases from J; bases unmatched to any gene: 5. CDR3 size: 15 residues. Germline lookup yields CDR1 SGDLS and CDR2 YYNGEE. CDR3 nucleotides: TGTGCCAGCAGCGTAGAAGGGACTAGGCTCAATGAGCAGTTCTTC. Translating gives CASSVEGTRLNEQFF.

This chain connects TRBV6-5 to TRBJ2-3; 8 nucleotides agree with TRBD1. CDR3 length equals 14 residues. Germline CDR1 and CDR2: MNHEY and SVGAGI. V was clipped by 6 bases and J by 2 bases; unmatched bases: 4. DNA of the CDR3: TGTGCCAGCAGGACAGGGGATTCCACAGATACGCAGTATTTT. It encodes CASRTGDSTDTQYF.

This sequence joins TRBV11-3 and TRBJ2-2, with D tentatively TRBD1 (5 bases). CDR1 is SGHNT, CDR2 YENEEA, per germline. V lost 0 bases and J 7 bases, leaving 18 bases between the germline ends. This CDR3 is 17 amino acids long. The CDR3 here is CASSLDSGRAVHGELFF. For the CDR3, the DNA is TGTGCCAGCAGCTTAGATTCCGGCAGGGCGGTACACGGGGAGCTGTTTTTT. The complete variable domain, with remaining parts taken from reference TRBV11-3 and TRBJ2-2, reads EAGVVQSPRYKIIEKKQPVAFWCNPISGHNTLYWYLQNLGQGPELLIRYENEEAVDDSQLPKDRFSAERLKGVDSTLKIQPAELGDSAVYLCASSLDSGRAVHGELFFGEGSRLTVL.